This T cell receptor (beta chain) was identified during a study of OX40 agonist ivuxolimab in advanced cancers. Study-level points and caveats: The specificity for antigen of the expanded peripheral T cells was not determined. In the 0.1 to 3.0 mg/kg range, CD4+ and CD8+ blood T cells had expanded clonally by week 6. Expanded clones were, on average, more numerous among CD8+ T cells than CD4+.

Regarding this clone: What it binds is not known.

TCRdb keeps only in-frame clones here, not all; method: immunoSEQ multiplex PCR. The sample lists around 95,000 clones, 85% to 95% occurring once. Trimming took 11 bases from V and 4 from J; bases not matched to a gene: 9. Germline assignment: CDR1 MNHNS and CDR2 SASEGT. The CDR3 loop spans 14 amino acids. The TCR was taken from an adult with an advanced solid tumor such as melanoma, head and neck, liver or kidney cancer. The chain recombines TRBV6-1 with TRBJ2-1; 9 bases are a match to TRBD1. The sequencing here drew on CD4+ or CD8+ T cells sorted from blood, taken in a trial of the OX40 agonist ivuxolimab. The CDR3: CAANRDREYNEQFF. CDR3 in DNA: TGTGCCGCCAACCGGGACAGGGAGTACAATGAGCAGTTCTTC.